The 26 T cell receptor beta chains in this list originate from one sample, sequenced in a study of tumor and adjacent non-tumor tissue in lung cancer. TCRbeta libraries were built with three rounds of nested PCR, modified from ARM-PCR. Each CDR3 protein gets one entry after TCRdb re-called the multiplex PCR reads with MiXCR. The profile shows around 74,000 distinct CDR3 sequences, 65% to 75% of them singletons. This sample's RNA came from whole unsorted tissue. This non-tumor lung sample came from over 3 cm beyond the tumor edge. Sequencing used distant non-tumor lung tissue. Receptor source: a woman in her forties or fifties with non-small cell lung cancer.

About this clonotype itself: The CDR3 end shows no conserved phenylalanine or tryptophan, and so a read error is likely. This sequence joins TRBV29-1 and TRBJ2-5, with D perhaps TRBD1 (6 bases). Per germline, CDR1 SQVTM and CDR2 ANQGSEA. The CDR3 is 14 amino acids. V was shortened by 7 bases and J by 3 bases, with 18 bases between the two germline ends. The CDR3 region has the DNA TGCAGCGCTGTGCCCGGGACAACAAAAGAGACCCAGTACCTC. Translating it yields CSAVPGTTKETQYL.

This clonotype was seen ten or more times. V usage is TRBV5-5 and J usage is TRBJ1-1, with no clear D. V lost 0 bases and J 0 bases, leaving 12 bases between the germline ends. Germline CDR1 SGHKS, CDR2 YYEKEE (reference sequence). The CDR3 is made up of 16 amino acids. The CDR3 protein is CASSLVGSLMNTEAFF. The CDR3 bases are TGTGCCAGCAGCTTGGTCGGGAGTCTAATGAACACTGAAGCTTTCTTT.

As concerns this clonotype: Being one base from a much bigger clone, this may be a read error. V gene TRBV6-2 or TRBV6-3 combines with J gene TRBJ2-5, with D possibly matching TRBD2 (5 bases). Germline loops: CDR1 MNHEY, CDR2 SVGEGT. The CDR3 length is 14 residues. The CDR3 sequence: CARSYAASGKTQYF. Written as DNA, the CDR3 is TGTGCCAGAAGTTATGCAGCCTCCGGGAAGACCCAGTACTTC.

There are a few counts of this clonotype. The CDR3 DNA reads TGTGCCAGCAGTTACTTCAGACTAGCGGGAATCGAGGAGACCCAGTACTTC. This translates into CASSYFRLAGIEETQYF. V is TRBV6-2 or TRBV6-3 and J is TRBJ2-5; 11 nucleotides line up with TRBD2. This CDR3 region has 17 residues. The ends lost 1 base at V and 5 bases at J; junction bases unmatched: 9. The germline CDR1 and CDR2 sequences are MNHEY and SVGEGT.

This clonotype was counted a single time. A much larger clone lies a single base off, so this may be a read error. The chain employs TRBV12-3 or TRBV12-4 and TRBJ1-3; maybe TRBD1 (5 bases). There are 15 residues in the CDR3. CDR3 in DNA: TGTGCCAGCAGTTTACCTTCGGGTACAGGAAACATCATATATTTT. Protein product: CASSLPSGTGNIIYF.

As to this clonotype: The junction differs from germline at one of its ends, possibly a read error. J is TRBJ2-7 and V is TRBV11-2; D perhaps matches TRBD2 (5 bases). This CDR3 is built from 15 residues. CDR1 SGHAT and CDR2 FQNNGV come from the germline V gene. CDR3 in amino acids: CASSSGIGRTYDQYF. In DNA form, the CDR3 reads TGTGCCAGCAGCTCGGGGATAGGCCGGACTTACGACCAGTACTTC.

This clonotype was counted at least ten times. The rearrangement uses TRBV20-1 and TRBJ2-7, with TRBD2 matching over 10 bases. Per the germline V gene, CDR1 is DFQATT and CDR2 is SNEGSKA (reference sequence). There are 15 residues in the CDR3. Unmatched junction bases numbered 9, after V lost 4 bases and J lost 3 bases. CDR3 protein: CSATSGSRFSYEQYF. CDR3 in DNA: TGCAGTGCTACTAGCGGGAGTAGGTTTAGCTACGAGCAGTACTTC.

With respect to this clonotype: Since a much larger clone is just one base distant, this may be a read error. The chain employs TRBV12-3 or TRBV12-4 and TRBJ2-3, with D unresolved. The V and J ends lost 6 bases and 0 bases respectively, with 7 bases between them. This CDR3 has 13 residues. The CDR3 DNA is TGTGCCAGCAGGGAATCTAGCACAGATACGCAGTATTTT. Protein product: CASRESSTDTQYF.

This clonotype was picked up one time. No conserved phenylalanine or tryptophan ends this CDR3, so it is likely a read error. The chain links TRBV6-5 to TRBJ1-6; 10 nucleotides line up with TRBD1. Germline lookup yields CDR1 MNHEY and CDR2 SVGAGI. The trim removed 6 bases at V and 10 bases at J, leaving 3 bases unmatched. There are 13 residues in the CDR3. CDR3 nucleotide sequence: TGTGCCAGCAGAGGGACAGGGGACTCACCCCTCCACCTT. This gives the protein CASRGTGDSPLHL.

Of note for this clonotype: A much larger clonotype is one base distant, so this may be a read error. The J gene is TRBJ2-3, the V gene TRBV20-1; D unresolved. This CDR3 region has 15 residues. CDR1 is DFQATT and CDR2 is SNEGSKA in the germline V gene (reference sequence). This CDR3 reads CCAPSAETSTDTQYF. In DNA form, the CDR3 reads TGCTGTGCTCCGTCGGCGGAAACTAGCACAGATACGCAGTATTTT.

In this sample, this clonotype turned up once. The V and J genes are TRBV11-1 and TRBJ2-1; D gene ambiguous. Germline V gene data show CDR1 as SGHAT and CDR2 as FQDESV (reference sequence). V lost 8 bases, J lost 5 bases, and 7 bases lay in between. The CDR3 loop spans 11 amino acids. In nucleotides, the CDR3 is TGTGCCAGCGCCGATGACAATGAGCAGTTCTTC. Amino acid sequence: CASADDNEQFF.

Note on this clonotype: A read error may produce the germline difference seen at one junction end. The chain links TRBV11-2 to TRBJ2-1; 13 nucleotides agree with TRBD2. The CDR3 contains 17 residues. The germline CDR1 and CDR2 sequences are SGHAT and FQNNGV. The CDR3 region is CAITSGLAGAQHNEQFF. CDR3 nucleotides: TGTGCCATCACCTCCGGACTAGCGGGAGCTCAACACAATGAGCAGTTCTTT.

CDR3 amino acids: CSARASRSRIYGYTF. CDR3 nucleotide sequence: TGCAGTGCTAGAGCCTCCCGGTCCAGGATCTATGGCTACACCTTC. This chain joins TRBV20-1 and TRBJ1-2; no definite D call. With 1 base removed from V and 4 bases from J, the gap between germline ends came to 16 bases. The CDR3 loop spans 15 amino acids. Per the germline V gene, CDR1 is DFQATT and CDR2 is SNEGSKA (reference sequence).

A remark on this clonotype: A much larger clone lies one base from this, so it may be a read error. This chain uses TRBV5-6 with TRBJ2-2; a weak D match, TRBD1 (6 bases). CDR1 and CDR2 from the germline V gene are SGHDT and YYEEEE. Trimming removed 4 bases at V and 6 bases at J, with 19 bases between. CDR3 length: 16 amino acids. As DNA, the CDR3 is TGTGCCAGCAGCATGCAGGGGCGGGTTTTCGCCGGGGAGCTGTTTTTT. It codes for CASSMQGRVFAGELFF.

Notes on this clonotype: One end of the junction fails to match germline, which may point to a read error. This chain connects TRBV29-1 to TRBJ1-1; D may be TRBD1 (5 bases). Germline CDR1 is SQVTM and CDR2 is ANQGSEA. The CDR3 runs to 12 residues. This CDR3 is CSVGHLNTETFF. CDR3 coding DNA: TGCAGCGTAGGACACCTGAACACTGAAACTTTCTTC.

The J gene is TRBJ2-7, the V gene TRBV5-6; TRBD2 matches at 9 bases. This CDR3 region has 22 residues. V trimming: 2 bases; J trimming: 0 bases; junction bases outside the gene matches: 24. CDR1 is SGHDT and CDR2 is YYEEEE in the germline V gene. The CDR3 region is CASSFSRGFSGSNFISSYEQYF. DNA for the CDR3: TGTGCCAGCAGCTTTAGCCGGGGCTTTAGCGGGAGTAACTTCATAAGCTCCTACGAGCAGTACTTC.

Details on this clonotype: Its ends do not fully match the called genes, so a read error is possible. The chain has TRBV6-5 and TRBJ2-3; 7 nucleotides agree with TRBD2. Germline loops: CDR1 MNHEY, CDR2 SVGAGI. The CDR3 sequence is 11 residues long. DNA of the CDR3: TGTACCAGCGGGGTTGGGGATACACAGTATTTT. Amino acids: CTSGVGDTQYF.

For this clonotype: A read error is possible here, since a much larger clone lies one base away. The genes are TRBV5-1 and TRBJ2-5; TRBD1 matches 7 bases. Germline values: CDR1 SGHRS, CDR2 YFSETQ. CDR3 length: 14 amino acids. The CDR3 region is CASSRDSFQQTQYF. CDR3 coding DNA: TGCGCCAGCAGCAGGGACAGCTTCCAACAGACCCAGTACTTC.

The chain carries TRBV13 and TRBJ1-4, with D possibly being TRBD1 (6 bases). Germline V gene lookup returns CDR1 PRHDT and CDR2 FYEKMQ (reference sequence). This CDR3 spans 14 amino acids. Trimming stripped 2 bases from V and 11 bases from J, with 15 bases between. CDR3 amino acids: CASSLYGPQGKLFF. The DNA for the CDR3 is TGTGCCAGCAGCTTATACGGGCCCCAGGGGAAACTGTTTTTT.

J is TRBJ2-1 and V is TRBV28; D could derive from TRBD1 or TRBD2 (5 bases each). CDR3 length equals 12 residues. Trimming took off 2 bases at V and 16 bases at J, with 15 bases between the two ends. From germline, CDR1 is MDHEN and CDR2 SYDVKM. The CDR3 protein is CASSLRGASYFF. The CDR3 nucleotides read TGTGCCAGCAGTTTAAGAGGGGCGAGCTACTTCTTC.

V and J are TRBV11-3 and TRBJ2-7; D unclear. This CDR3 contains 15 residues. The germline CDR1 and CDR2 sequences are SGHNT and YENEEA. Trimming left V 0 bases short and J 0 bases short, with 9 bases between. CDR3 protein: CASSLDAVVSYEQYF. CDR3 nucleotides: TGTGCCAGCAGCTTAGATGCAGTCGTCTCCTACGAGCAGTACTTC.

The chain employs TRBV5-6 and TRBJ2-1; 7 bases map to TRBD2. CDR3 length: 14 residues. The V gene's germline CDR1 is SGHDT and CDR2 YYEEEE. CDR3 in DNA: TGTGATAGCAGCCTCCCATGGGGGGGAGATGAGCAGTTCTTC. Its translation is CDSSLPWGGDEQFF. The full variable domain, completed using reference TRBV5-6 and TRBJ2-1, is DAGVTQSPTHLIKTRGQQVTLRCSPKSGHDTVSWYQQALGQGPQFIFQYYEEEERQRGNFPDRFSGHQFPNYSSELNVNALLLGDSALYLCDSSLPWGGDEQFFGPGTRLTVL.

CDR3 DNA sequence: TGTGCCAGCAGCTTAGCTGGGACACTTTTCTGCAATGAGCAGTTCTTC. It translates to CASSLAGTLFCNEQFF. J is TRBJ2-1 and V is TRBV11-1; perhaps TRBD1 as D (6 bases). V was clipped by 0 bases and J by 6 bases, with 15 bases between them. The germline gives CDR1 SGHAT, CDR2 FQDESV (reference sequence). This CDR3 is 16 amino acids long.

As to this clonotype: The germline gene is not matched at one end of the junction; a read error may be the cause. The chain employs TRBV20-1 and TRBJ2-7; 11 bases agree with TRBD2. The V gene's germline CDR1 is DFQATT and CDR2 SNEGSKA (reference sequence). CDR3 size: 15 residues. This chain's CDR3 is CTARDQTSGIDEQYF. In DNA form, the CDR3 reads TGCACTGCTAGAGATCAGACTAGCGGGATTGACGAGCAGTACTTC.

About this clonotype itself: The CDR3 carries no conserved terminal phenylalanine or tryptophan, so it likely arises from a read error. The chain is built from TRBV4-1 and TRBJ2-7, with a possible D match to TRBD2 (5 bases). Trimming left V 1 base short and J 4 bases short, with 11 bases between. The CDR3 loop spans 14 amino acids. The germline gives CDR1 MGHRA, CDR2 YSYEKL. CDR3 region: CASSQASSSYEQYI. The DNA of the CDR3 is TGCGCCAGCAGCCAAGCCTCTAGCTCTTACGAGCAGTACATC.

In its sample, this clonotype was seen once. A much larger clone lies one base from this, so it may be a read error. The V and J genes are TRBV6-2 or TRBV6-3 and TRBJ2-1, with D possibly matching TRBD2 (6 bases). The CDR3 is made up of 17 amino acids. Looked up from germline, CDR1 is MNHEY and CDR2 is SVGEGT. CDR3 residues: CASSYSWRARSYNAQFF. The CDR3, as DNA: TGTGCCAGCAGTTACTCGTGGAGGGCCCGCTCCTACAATGCGCAGTTCTTC.